Listed below are T cell receptor beta chains from one sample, sequenced in a study of shared clonotypes between healthy human individuals. Sequenced by immunoSEQ multiplex PCR; TCRdb stores in-frame clones only, minus some. There are around 2,000,000 clones in the sample; approximately 95% occur only once, and 1.1% lies in the top ten. Sequencing was done on a sample of naive CD8+ T cells sorted from blood. The receptors derive from a man between 18 and 29 years old in good health. Each CDR3 is given with its conserved first and last residue. D genes are given only for firm matches.

v_call	j_call	d_call	cdr3_nt	cdr3_aa
TRBV6-5	TRBJ1-1	TRBD1	TGTGCCAGCAGCCGGACAGGGGGGAACACTGAAGCTTTCTTT	CASSRTGGNTEAFF
TRBV9	TRBJ1-5	.	TGTGCCAGCAGCGTATCGGGTTTAGGAAATCAGCCCCAGCATTTT	CASSVSGLGNQPQHF
TRBV25-1	TRBJ2-7	.	TGTGCCAGCAGTGAATTTGAGTGGGGCATCGAGCAGTACTTC	CASSEFEWGIEQYF
TRBV15	TRBJ1-5	.	TGTGCCACCAGCAGAGATCGTGGACTGAATCAGCCCCAGCATTTT	CATSRDRGLNQPQHF
TRBV27	TRBJ2-2	TRBD2	TGTGCCAGCAGTTTTAGCGGGGGGGCCACCGGGGAGCTGTTTTTT	CASSFSGGATGELFF
TRBV21-1	TRBJ2-1	.	TGTGCCAGCAGGGAGGGACTAGCGGGGGAGAGCTCCTACAATGAGCAGTTCTTC	CASREGLAGESSYNEQFF
TRBV30	TRBJ1-3	.	TGTGCCTGGGAGTGGGAACGAGCCCAGGGAAACACCATATATTTT	CAWEWERAQGNTIYF
TRBV9	TRBJ2-7	TRBD1	TGTGCCAGCAGCCCTTGGGACAGTCCCTACGAGCAGTACTTC	CASSPWDSPYEQYF
TRBV27	TRBJ2-1	TRBD2	TGTGCCAGCAGTTTAGACCGGCGGGAGGGCCTCTACAATGAGCAGTTCTTC	CASSLDRREGLYNEQFF
TRBV10-2	TRBJ2-7	.	TGCGCCAGCAGTGAGTGGCAGGGCTACGAGCAGTACTTC	CASSEWQGYEQYF
TRBV30	TRBJ2-7	.	TGTGCCTGGAGTGGAGGCTCCCCCGAGCAGTACTTC	CAWSGGSPEQYF
TRBV18	TRBJ2-5	.	TGTGCCAGCTCGGATCAGGGAGAGACCCAGTACTTC	CASSDQGETQYF